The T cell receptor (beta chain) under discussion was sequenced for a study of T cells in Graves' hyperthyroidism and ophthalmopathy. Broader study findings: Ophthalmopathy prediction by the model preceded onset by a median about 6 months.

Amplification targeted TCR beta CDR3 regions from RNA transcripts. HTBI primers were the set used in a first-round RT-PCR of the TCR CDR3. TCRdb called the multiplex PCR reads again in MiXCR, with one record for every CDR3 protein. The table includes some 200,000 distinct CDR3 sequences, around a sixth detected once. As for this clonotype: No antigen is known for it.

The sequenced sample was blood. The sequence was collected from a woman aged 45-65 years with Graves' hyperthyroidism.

The CDR3 sequence: CASSPDSNSGNTIYF. The CDR3 coding sequence is TGTGCCAGCAGCCCGGACAGTAACTCTGGAAACACCATATATTTT. This chain links TRBV5-4 with TRBJ1-3, with D perhaps TRBD1 (6 bases). The germline gives CDR1 SGHNT, CDR2 YYREEE (reference sequence). The CDR3 loop spans 15 amino acids. V was clipped by 4 bases and J by 0 bases, with 11 bases between them. Variable domain in full (rest from reference TRBV5-4 and TRBJ1-3): ETGVTQSPTHLIKTRGQQVTLRCSSQSGHNTVSWYQQALGQGPQFIFQYYREEENGRGNFPPRFSGLQFPNYSSELNVNALELDDSALYLCASSPDSNSGNTIYFGEGSWLTVV.